These T cell receptor beta chains were read from a single sample in a study of regulatory T cells in long-lasting Graves disease. TCRdb re-analysed the multiplex PCR reads in MiXCR, keeping a single row per CDR3 protein. The sample holds about 470,000 distinct CDR3 sequences, less than 25% seen once. The starting material was peripheral blood mononuclear cells (PBMCs), obtained when the disease was refractory, from a patient treated with antithyroid drugs. These receptors originate from a female donor with Graves disease. Each CDR3 is given with its conserved first and last residue. A D gene is named only where the DNA matches it firmly. Clone size, where shown, is once, few, many, or a class for clones that have expanded.

CDR3	DNA	length	size	V	J	D
CASSYSKGARTAFF	TGTGCCAGCAGTTACTCGAAGGGGGCGCGTACAGCTTTCTTT	14	many	TRBV6-2/TRBV6-3	TRBJ1-1	TRBD1
CASSVELQETQYF	TGTGCCAGCAGTGTGGAACTGCAAGAGACCCAGTACTTC	13	many	TRBV6-1	TRBJ2-5	-
CSVDTAGGAYEQYF	TGCAGCGTTGATACAGCGGGAGGGGCCTACGAGCAGTACTTC	14	many	TRBV29-1	TRBJ2-7	TRBD2
CASSFRGSGYGYTF	TGTGCCAGCAGTTTTCGGGGTTCGGGCTATGGCTACACCTTC	14	many	TRBV12-3/TRBV12-4	TRBJ1-2	-
CASSFVGAWNGELFF	TGCGCCAGCAGCTTTGTTGGGGCCTGGAACGGGGAGCTGTTTTTT	15	many	TRBV5-1	TRBJ2-2	-
CSVAFLAGGTGELFF	TGCAGCGTTGCATTCCTAGCGGGAGGAACCGGGGAGCTGTTTTTT	15	many	TRBV29-1	TRBJ2-2	TRBD2
CASSFRSYNEQFF	TGTGCCAGCAGTTTCCGGTCCTACAATGAGCAGTTCTTC	13	-	TRBV28	TRBJ2-1	-
CSVDSGAGRTHEQYF	TGCAGCGTTGACTCCGGGGCGGGTAGAACCCACGAGCAGTACTTC	15	few	TRBV29-1	TRBJ2-7	-
CASSPLGDAAPGDEQFF	TGTGCCAGTAGTCCCCTGGGCGATGCGGCTCCGGGGGATGAGCAGTTCTTC	17	few	TRBV19	TRBJ2-1	-
CASSPTGTGVNYGYTF	TGTGCCAGCAGCCCTACAGGGACAGGGGTTAACTATGGCTACACCTTC	16	many	TRBV5-5	TRBJ1-2	TRBD1
CASTGDEETQYF	TGTGCCAGCACAGGGGACGAAGAGACCCAGTACTTC	12	few	TRBV6-2/TRBV6-3	TRBJ2-5	-
CASQAGETQYF	TGTGCCAGCCAAGCAGGGGAGACCCAGTACTTC	11	many	TRBV2	TRBJ2-5	-
CASSLSKGIKAFF	TGTGCCAGCAGTTTATCGAAAGGTATAAAAGCTTTCTTT	13	many	TRBV27	TRBJ1-1	-
CAWMIRAEQYF	TGTGCCTGGATGATTAGGGCCGAGCAGTACTTC	11	-	TRBV30	TRBJ2-7	-
CASSLEGPPPYEQYF	TGTGCCAGCAGCTTAGAGGGGCCACCCCCCTACGAGCAGTACTTC	15	-	TRBV7-6	TRBJ2-7	-